This record looks at one T cell receptor beta chain sequence and its context. Primers: 60 Vbeta forward and 13 Jbeta reverse. Here immunoSEQ multiplex PCR was the method, and the copy in TCRdb shows in-frame clones only, minus some. The data contain more than 140,000 clones, over 60% of them singletons. These data come from a study of cytomegalovirus exposure and HLA in healthy donors. Germline CDR1 reads MDHEN; CDR2 reads SYDVKM. With 3 bases removed from V and 4 bases from J, the gap between germline ends came to 13 bases. The CDR3 is 14 residues long. The sequence was collected from a woman aged 30 to 39 in good health and CMV-seropositive. J is TRBJ2-7 and V is TRBV28; TRBD1 might be the D (6 bases). Sequencing input: PBMCs. CDR3 in amino acids: CASSFLGTTYEQYF. Written as DNA, the CDR3 is TGTGCCAGCAGTTTCCTCGGGACAACATACGAGCAGTACTTC.